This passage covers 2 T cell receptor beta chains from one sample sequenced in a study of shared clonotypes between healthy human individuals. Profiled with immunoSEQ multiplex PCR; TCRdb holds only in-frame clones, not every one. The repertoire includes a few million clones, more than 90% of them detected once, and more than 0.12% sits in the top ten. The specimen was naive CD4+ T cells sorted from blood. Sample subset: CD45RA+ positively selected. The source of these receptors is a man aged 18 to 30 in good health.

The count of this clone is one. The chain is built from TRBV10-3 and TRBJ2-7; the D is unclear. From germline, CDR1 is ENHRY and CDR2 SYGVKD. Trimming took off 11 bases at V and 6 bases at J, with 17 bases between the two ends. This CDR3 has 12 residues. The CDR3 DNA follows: TGTGCCTCCTTTAGTGCGGCTGGCGAGCAGTACTTC. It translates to CASFSAAGEQYF.

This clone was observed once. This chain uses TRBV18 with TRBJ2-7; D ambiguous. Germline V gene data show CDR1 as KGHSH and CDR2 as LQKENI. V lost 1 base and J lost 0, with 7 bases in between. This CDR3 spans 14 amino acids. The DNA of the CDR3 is TGTGCCAGCTCACCACAGAGTAACTCCTACGAGCAGTACTTC. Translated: CASSPQSNSYEQYF.